The entry below describes one TCR beta chain. CDR3 size: 17 residues. V was clipped by 4 bases and J by 1 base; unmatched bases: 10. CDR1 and CDR2 from the germline V gene are MNHNS and SASEGT. The method was immunoSEQ multiplex PCR; TCRdb's version includes in-frame clones alone and lacks a portion of them. The data show 55,000 to 75,000 clones, around 90% seen once. This entry comes from a study of OX40 agonist ivuxolimab in advanced cancers. Study-level background: Patients in the trial were receiving intravenous ivuxolimab every 2 weeks, at doses of 0.01 to 10 mg/kg.

The starting material was CD4+ or CD8+ T cells sorted from blood, obtained in a trial of the OX40 agonist ivuxolimab. The chain is built from TRBV6-1 and TRBJ2-7; 10 bases are shared with TRBD2. The origin of this receptor is an adult with an advanced solid tumor such as melanoma, head and neck, liver or kidney cancer. The CDR3 DNA reads TGTGCCAGCAGTGTAGCTCCCCTAGCGGGAGAATCCTACGAGCAGTACTTC. This gives the protein CASSVAPLAGESYEQYF.